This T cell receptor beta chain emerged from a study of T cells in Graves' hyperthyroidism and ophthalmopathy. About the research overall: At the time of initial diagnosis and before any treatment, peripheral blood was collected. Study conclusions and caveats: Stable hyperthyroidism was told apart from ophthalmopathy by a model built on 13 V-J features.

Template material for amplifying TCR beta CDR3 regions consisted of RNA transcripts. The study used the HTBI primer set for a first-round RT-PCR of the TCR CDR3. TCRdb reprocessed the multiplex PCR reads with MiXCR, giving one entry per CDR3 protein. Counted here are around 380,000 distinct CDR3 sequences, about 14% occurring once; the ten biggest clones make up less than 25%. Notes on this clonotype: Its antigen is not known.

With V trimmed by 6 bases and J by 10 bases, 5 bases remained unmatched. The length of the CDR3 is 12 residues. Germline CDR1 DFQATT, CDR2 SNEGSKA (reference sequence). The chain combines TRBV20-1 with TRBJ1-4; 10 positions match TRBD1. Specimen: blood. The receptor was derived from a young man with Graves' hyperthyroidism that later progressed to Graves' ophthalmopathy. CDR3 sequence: CSAEGQGRKLFF. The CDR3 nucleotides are TGCAGTGCAGAGGGACAGGGGAGAAAACTGTTTTTT.